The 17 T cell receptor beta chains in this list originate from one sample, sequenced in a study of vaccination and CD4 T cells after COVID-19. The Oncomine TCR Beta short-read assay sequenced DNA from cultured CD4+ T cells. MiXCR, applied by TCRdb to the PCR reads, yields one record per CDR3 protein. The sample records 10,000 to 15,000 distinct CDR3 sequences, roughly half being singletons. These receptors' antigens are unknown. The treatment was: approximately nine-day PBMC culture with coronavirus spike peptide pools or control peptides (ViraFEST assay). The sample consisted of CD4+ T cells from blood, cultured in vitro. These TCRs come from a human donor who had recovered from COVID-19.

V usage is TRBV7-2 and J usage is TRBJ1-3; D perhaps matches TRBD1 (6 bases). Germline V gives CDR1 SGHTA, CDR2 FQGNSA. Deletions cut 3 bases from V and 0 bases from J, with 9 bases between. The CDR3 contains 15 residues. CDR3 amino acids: CASSFTGFSGNTIYF. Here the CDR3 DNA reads TGTGCCAGCAGCTTCACAGGGTTCTCTGGAAACACCATATATTTT. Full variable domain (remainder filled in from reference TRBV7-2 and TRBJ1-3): GAGVSQSPSNKVTEKGKDVELRCDPISGHTALYWYRQSLGQGLEFLIYFQGNSAPDKSGLPSDRFSAERTGGSVSTLTIQRTQQEDSAVYLCASSFTGFSGNTIYFGEGSWLTVV.

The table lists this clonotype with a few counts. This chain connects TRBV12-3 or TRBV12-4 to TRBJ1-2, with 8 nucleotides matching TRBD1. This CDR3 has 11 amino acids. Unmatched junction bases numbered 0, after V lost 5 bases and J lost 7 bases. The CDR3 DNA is TGTGCCAGCAGTCAGGGGGCTGGCTACACCTTC. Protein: CASSQGAGYTF.

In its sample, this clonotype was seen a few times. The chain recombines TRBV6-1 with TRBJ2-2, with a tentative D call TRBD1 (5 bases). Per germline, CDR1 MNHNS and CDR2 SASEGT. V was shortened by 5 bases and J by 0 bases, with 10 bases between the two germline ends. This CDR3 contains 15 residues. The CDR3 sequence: CASSRGHANTGELFF. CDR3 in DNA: TGTGCCAGCAGTAGAGGACATGCGAACACCGGGGAGCTGTTTTTT.

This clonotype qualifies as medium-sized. The CDR3 reads CASSRSPSGGAADTQYF. The DNA of the CDR3 is TGCGCCAGCAGCCGTTCGCCTAGCGGGGGGGCCGCAGATACGCAGTATTTT. V gene TRBV4-1 combines with J gene TRBJ2-3; 12 bases map to TRBD2. Per the germline V gene, CDR1 is MGHRA and CDR2 is YSYEKL. The CDR3 spans 17 residues. The V gene end was trimmed by 4 bases and the J gene end by 4 bases; junction bases not matched to a gene: 9.

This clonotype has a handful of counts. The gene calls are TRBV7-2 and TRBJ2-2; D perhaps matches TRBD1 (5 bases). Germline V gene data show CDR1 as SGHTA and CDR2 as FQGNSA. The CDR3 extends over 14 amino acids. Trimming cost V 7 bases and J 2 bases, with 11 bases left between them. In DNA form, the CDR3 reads TGTGCCAGCACCGTAAGGGGAAACACCGGGGAGCTGTTTTTT. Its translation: CASTVRGNTGELFF.

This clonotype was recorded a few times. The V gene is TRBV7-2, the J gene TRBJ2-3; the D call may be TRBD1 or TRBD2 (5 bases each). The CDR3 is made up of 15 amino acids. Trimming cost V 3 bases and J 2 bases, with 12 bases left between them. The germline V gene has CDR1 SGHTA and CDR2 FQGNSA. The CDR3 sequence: CASSFRDGNTDTQYF. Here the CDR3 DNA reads TGTGCCAGCAGCTTCCGGGACGGAAACACAGATACGCAGTATTTT.

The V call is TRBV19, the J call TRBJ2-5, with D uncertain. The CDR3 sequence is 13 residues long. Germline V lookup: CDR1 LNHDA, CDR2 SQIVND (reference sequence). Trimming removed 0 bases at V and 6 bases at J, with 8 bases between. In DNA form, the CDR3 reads TGTGCCAGTAGTATAGAGTGGGGAAAGACCCAGTACTTC. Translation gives CASSIEWGKTQYF.

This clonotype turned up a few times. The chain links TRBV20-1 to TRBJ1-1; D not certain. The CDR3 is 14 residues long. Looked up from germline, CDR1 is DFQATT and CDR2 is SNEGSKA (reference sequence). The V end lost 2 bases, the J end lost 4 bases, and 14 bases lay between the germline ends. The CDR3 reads CSARNPDIATEAFF. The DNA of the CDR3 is TGCAGTGCTAGAAATCCCGACATTGCCACTGAAGCTTTCTTT.

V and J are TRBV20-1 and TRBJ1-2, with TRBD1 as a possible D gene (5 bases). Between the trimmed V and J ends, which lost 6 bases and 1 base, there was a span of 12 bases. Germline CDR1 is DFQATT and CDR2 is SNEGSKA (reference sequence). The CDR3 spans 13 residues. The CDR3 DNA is TGCAGTGCCCCCACGGGGGTTAACTATGGCTACACCTTC. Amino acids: CSAPTGVNYGYTF.

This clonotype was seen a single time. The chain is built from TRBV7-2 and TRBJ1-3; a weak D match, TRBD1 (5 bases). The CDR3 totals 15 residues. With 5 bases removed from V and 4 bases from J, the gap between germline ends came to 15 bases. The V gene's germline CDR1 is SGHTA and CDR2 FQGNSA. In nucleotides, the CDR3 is TGTGCCAGCAGCAGGGGCGCCAGTCCCGGAAACACCATATATTTT. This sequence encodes CASSRGASPGNTIYF.

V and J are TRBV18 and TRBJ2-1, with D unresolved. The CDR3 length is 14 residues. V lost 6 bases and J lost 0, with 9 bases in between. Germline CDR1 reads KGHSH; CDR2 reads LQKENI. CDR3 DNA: TGTGCCAGCTCGTTGAGCAACTCCTACAATGAGCAGTTCTTC. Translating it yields CASSLSNSYNEQFF.

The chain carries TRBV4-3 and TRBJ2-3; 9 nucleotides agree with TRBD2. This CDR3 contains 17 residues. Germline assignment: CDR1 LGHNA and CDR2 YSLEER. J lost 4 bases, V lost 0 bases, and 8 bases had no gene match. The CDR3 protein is CASSQDWRGGRADTQYF. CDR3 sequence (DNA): TGCGCCAGCAGCCAAGATTGGCGGGGGGGCCGGGCAGATACGCAGTATTTT.

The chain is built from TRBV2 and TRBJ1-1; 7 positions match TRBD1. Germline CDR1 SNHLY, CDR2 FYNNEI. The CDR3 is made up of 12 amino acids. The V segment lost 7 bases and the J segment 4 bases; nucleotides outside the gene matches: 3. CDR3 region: CASTYRGTEAFF. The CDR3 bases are TGTGCCAGCACTTACAGGGGCACTGAAGCTTTCTTT.

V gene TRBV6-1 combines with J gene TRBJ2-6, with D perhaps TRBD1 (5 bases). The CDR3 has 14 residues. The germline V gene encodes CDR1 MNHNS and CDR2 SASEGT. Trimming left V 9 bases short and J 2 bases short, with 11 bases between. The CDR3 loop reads CASGVRAGANVLTF. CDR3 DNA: TGTGCCAGTGGGGTCAGGGCTGGGGCCAACGTCCTGACTTTC.

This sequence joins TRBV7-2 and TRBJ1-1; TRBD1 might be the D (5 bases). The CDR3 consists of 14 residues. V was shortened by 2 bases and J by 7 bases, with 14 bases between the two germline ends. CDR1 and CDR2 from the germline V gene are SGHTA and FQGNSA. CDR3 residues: CASSLQGRLGEAFF. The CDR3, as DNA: TGTGCCAGCAGCTTACAGGGAAGGTTAGGTGAAGCTTTCTTT.

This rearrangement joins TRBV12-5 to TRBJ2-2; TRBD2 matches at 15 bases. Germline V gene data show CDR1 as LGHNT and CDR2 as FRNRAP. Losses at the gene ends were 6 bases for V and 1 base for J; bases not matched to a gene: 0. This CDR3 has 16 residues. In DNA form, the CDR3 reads TGTGCTAGTGGGGGACTAGCGGGGGGGAACACCGGGGAGCTGTTTTTT. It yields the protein CASGGLAGGNTGELFF.

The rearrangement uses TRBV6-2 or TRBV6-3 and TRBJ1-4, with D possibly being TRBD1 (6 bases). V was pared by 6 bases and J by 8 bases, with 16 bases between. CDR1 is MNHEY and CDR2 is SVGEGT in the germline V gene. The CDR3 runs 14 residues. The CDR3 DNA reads TGTGCCAGCAGCACCCACAGGGATGACGAAAAACTGTTTTTT. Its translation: CASSTHRDDEKLFF.